Described below is a single T cell receptor (beta chain) sequence and its context. These data come from a study of CD8+ T cells in alopecia areata. The treatment here: oral pan-JAK inhibitor, 5-10 mg twice daily. Once RNA had been extracted, it was reverse transcribed into cDNA to act as the sequencing template. The repertoire was sequenced with immunoSEQ multiplex PCR; TCRdb's copy has only in-frame clones and lacks some. The data hold 150,000 or so clones, with 58% observed a single time. CDR1 SEHNR and CDR2 FQNEAQ come from the germline V gene (reference sequence). The CDR3 totals 15 residues. Trimming took 5 bases from V and 2 from J, leaving 14 bases between them.

The rearrangement links TRBV7-9 to TRBJ2-3; TRBD2 is a possible D gene (6 bases). The sequence came from a human donor with alopecia areata. The sample in question was CD4+ T cells sorted from blood, obtained at approximately week 60, from a patient treated with tofacitinib. The CDR3 protein is CASSRPGLVTDTQYF. The CDR3 DNA is TGTGCCAGCAGCAGACCGGGACTCGTCACAGATACGCAGTATTTT.